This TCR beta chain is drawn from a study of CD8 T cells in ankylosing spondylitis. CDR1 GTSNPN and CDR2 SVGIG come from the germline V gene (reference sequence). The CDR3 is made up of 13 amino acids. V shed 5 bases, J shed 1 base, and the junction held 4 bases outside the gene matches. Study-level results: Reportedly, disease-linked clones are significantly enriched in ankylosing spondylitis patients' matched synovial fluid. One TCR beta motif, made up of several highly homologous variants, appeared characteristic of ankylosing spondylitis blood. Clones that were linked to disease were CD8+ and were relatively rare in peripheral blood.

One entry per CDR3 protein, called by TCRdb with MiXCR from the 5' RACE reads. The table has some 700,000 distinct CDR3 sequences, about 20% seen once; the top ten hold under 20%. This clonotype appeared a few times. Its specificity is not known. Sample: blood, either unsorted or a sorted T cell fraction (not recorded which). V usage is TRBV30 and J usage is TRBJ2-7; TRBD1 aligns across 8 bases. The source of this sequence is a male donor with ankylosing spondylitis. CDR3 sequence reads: CAWGQGDSYEQYF. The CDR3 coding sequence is TGTGCCTGGGGACAGGGCGATTCCTACGAGCAGTACTTC. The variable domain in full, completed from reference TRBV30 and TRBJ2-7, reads SQTIHQWPATLVQPVGSPLSLECTVEGTSNPNLYWYRQAAGRGLQLLFYSVGIGQISSEVPQNLSASRPQDRQFILSSKKLLLSDSGFYLCAWGQGDSYEQYFGPGTRLTVT.